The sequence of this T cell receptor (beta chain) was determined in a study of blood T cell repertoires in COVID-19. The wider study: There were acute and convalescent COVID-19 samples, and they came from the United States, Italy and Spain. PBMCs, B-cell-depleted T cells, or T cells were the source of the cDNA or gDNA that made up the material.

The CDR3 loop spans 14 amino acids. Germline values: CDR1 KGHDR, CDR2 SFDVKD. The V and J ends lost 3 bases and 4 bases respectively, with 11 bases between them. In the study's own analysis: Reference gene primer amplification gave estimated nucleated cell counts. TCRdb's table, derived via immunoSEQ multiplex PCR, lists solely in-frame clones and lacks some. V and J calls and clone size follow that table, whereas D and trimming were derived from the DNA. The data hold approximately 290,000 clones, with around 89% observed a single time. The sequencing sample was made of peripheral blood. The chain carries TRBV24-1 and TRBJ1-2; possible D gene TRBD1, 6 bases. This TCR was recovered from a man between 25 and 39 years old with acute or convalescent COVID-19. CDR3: CATSDDRQSYGYTF. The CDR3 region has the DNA TGTGCCACCAGTGATGACAGGCAATCCTATGGCTACACCTTC.